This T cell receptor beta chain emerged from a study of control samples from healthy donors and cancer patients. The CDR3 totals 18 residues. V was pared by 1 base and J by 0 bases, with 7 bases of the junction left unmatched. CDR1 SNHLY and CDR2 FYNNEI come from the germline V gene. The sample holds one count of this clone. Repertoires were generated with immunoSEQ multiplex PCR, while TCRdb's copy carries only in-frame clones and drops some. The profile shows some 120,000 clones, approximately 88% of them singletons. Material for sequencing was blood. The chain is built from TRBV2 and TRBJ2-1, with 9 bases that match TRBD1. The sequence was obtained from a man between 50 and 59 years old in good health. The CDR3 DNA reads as TGTGCCAGCAGTGAAGGGGGGACAGGGAGAGGCTCCTACAATGAGCAGTTCTTC. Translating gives CASSEGGTGRGSYNEQFF.